This T cell receptor beta chain was identified in a study of blood T cells in healthy people across ages. Germline trimming cut 5 bases from V and 5 bases from J; bases unmatched to any gene: 6. The CDR3 consists of 14 residues. A sample-barcoded 5' primer and a J-beta primer mix were used in a second PCR of about 7 to 12 cycles. TCRdb ran MiXCR on the 5' RACE reads and lists one entry per CDR3 protein. The data show around 800,000 distinct CDR3 sequences, about 45% seen once. The sequenced sample was blood. This rearrangement joins TRBV12-3 or TRBV12-4 to TRBJ2-7; 10 bases line up with TRBD1. The receptor was derived from a man aged 80 or over in good health. CDR3 nucleotides: TGTGCCAGCAGTACGGGACAGGGGAGGCACGAGCAGTACTTC. Residues: CASSTGQGRHEQYF.